These T cell receptor beta chains were read from a single sample in a study of blood T cell repertoires in COVID-19. Assay: immunoSEQ multiplex PCR; the TCRdb copy retains only in-frame clones and omits some. The sample has around 58,000 clones; about 90% are singletons. Sequencing used peripheral blood. The receptor source for this set is a woman aged 55-69 years with COVID-19, enrolled during active disease. Each CDR3 is given with its conserved first and last residue. A D gene is named only where the DNA matches it firmly. Expanded clones get a size class; other rows say once, few or many, or leave the size out.

D gene	V gene	J gene	clone size	CDR3 DNA	CDR3 protein
NA	TRBV4-3	TRBJ1-2	once	TGCGCCAGCAGCCTGGTGGGGGGGACGGGCTATGGCTACACCTTC	CASSLVGGTGYGYTF
TRBD1	TRBV7-8	TRBJ2-7	NA	TGCGCCAGCAGCTGGCAGGGGGCTGCCTACGAGCAGTACTTC	CASSWQGAAYEQYF
TRBD1	TRBV5-4	TRBJ2-7	NA	TGTGCCAGCAGCCCTAAACGGACAGGGAACGAGCAGTACTTC	CASSPKRTGNEQYF
TRBD1	TRBV7-8	TRBJ1-2	NA	TGTGCCAGCAGCTTAGCGACGGCAGGGGGCCGCTATGGCTACACCTTC	CASSLATAGGRYGYTF
NA	TRBV2	TRBJ1-5	NA	TGTGCCAGCAGGTGGGAGGGGACGCGGCCCCAGCATTTT	CASRWEGTRPQHF
TRBD2	TRBV7-8	TRBJ2-1	NA	TGTGCCAGCAGCTTTCCGGGACTAGCGGGAGAAGGGGCCTACAATGAGCAGTTCTTC	CASSFPGLAGEGAYNEQFF
NA	TRBV15	TRBJ2-1	NA	TGTGCCACCAGCAGAGATCAGAGAGGAGGGTATGAGCAGTTCTTC	CATSRDQRGGYEQFF
NA	TRBV4-3	TRBJ2-3	NA	TGCGCCAGCAGCCAAGATGGACAGATCCCGCCGCCCCGGGGGTATTTT	CASSQDGQIPPPRGYF
NA	TRBV30	TRBJ1-2	NA	TGTGCCTGGGACAGAGATACCTATGGCTACACCTTC	CAWDRDTYGYTF
NA	TRBV2	TRBJ1-2	NA	TGTGCCAGCAGTGTATTTGAGAGCTATGGCTACACCTTC	CASSVFESYGYTF
TRBD2	TRBV6-6	TRBJ2-7	few	TGTGCCAGCAGTCCCACACAGCCCGGACTAGCGGACCATTACGAGCAGTACTTC	CASSPTQPGLADHYEQYF
TRBD1	TRBV12-3/TRBV12-4	TRBJ1-5	NA	TGTGCCAGCAGTTTTCAGGGGGGTGAGCCCCAGCATTTT	CASSFQGGEPQHF
NA	TRBV6-2/TRBV6-3	TRBJ2-5	NA	TGTGCCAGCAGTTACCGAGAGACCCAGTACTTC	CASSYRETQYF
NA	TRBV7-9	TRBJ1-2	NA	TGTGCCAGCAGCTTAGCCATGGACGGGGGAGGGGGCTACACCTTC	CASSLAMDGGGGYTF
NA	TRBV2	TRBJ1-1	NA	TGTTCCCAAAGGCGGGATCCCACTGAAGCTTTCTTT	CSQRRDPTEAFF
NA	TRBV7-8	TRBJ1-3	once	TGTGCCAGCAGCTCGAGAGGAAACACCATATATTTT	CASSSRGNTIYF
NA	TRBV10-1	TRBJ2-3	NA	TGCGCCAGCAGTGATTTCACGCGGGACTCTAATACGCAGTATTTT	CASSDFTRDSNTQYF
NA	TRBV19	TRBJ2-4	NA	TGTGCCAGTAGTTACCGAGGCGCGGACATTCAGTACTTC	CASSYRGADIQYF
TRBD1	TRBV9	TRBJ1-2	NA	TGTGCCAGCAGCGCGGACAGGGCTAACTATGGCTACACCTTC	CASSADRANYGYTF
NA	TRBV7-7	TRBJ2-1	NA	TGTGCCAGCAGCCTATCTCCTAGTTTCCCCTACAATGAGCAGTTCTTC	CASSLSPSFPYNEQFF
TRBD2	TRBV28	TRBJ2-7	few	TGTGCCAGCAGTTCTGGACTAGCGGGAGGGGACGAGCAGTACTTC	CASSSGLAGGDEQYF
NA	TRBV6-5	TRBJ2-7	NA	TGTGCCAGCAGTTACTCCGGGGCCGGGAGCATCTACGAGCAGTACTTC	CASSYSGAGSIYEQYF
TRBD2	TRBV29-1	TRBJ2-1	NA	TGCAGCGTTGTGTCCGGGAGGGCCACTGAGCAGTTCTTC	CSVVSGRATEQFF
NA	TRBV6-1	TRBJ1-2	once	TGTGCCGCCGGTGGGACTCACTATGGCTACACCTTC	CAAGGTHYGYTF
TRBD1	TRBV30	TRBJ1-1	NA	TGTGCCTGGAGTGTACCGCACGACAGGGGGTACACTGAAGCTTTCTTT	CAWSVPHDRGYTEAFF
NA	TRBV7-4	TRBJ2-1	NA	TGTGCCAGCAGCTCTTTGGGGGACACCTACAATGAGCAGTTCTTC	CASSSLGDTYNEQFF
TRBD1	TRBV7-9	TRBJ2-7	few	TGTGCCAGCAGTCTCGGGACAGGGATGACCTACGAGCAGTACTTC	CASSLGTGMTYEQYF
NA	TRBV5-5	TRBJ2-6	NA	TGTGCCAGCAGCCCCCCCGGGGTGACGTCTGGGGCCAACGTCCTGACTTTC	CASSPPGVTSGANVLTF
TRBD1	TRBV5-8	TRBJ2-5	NA	TGTGCCAGCAGCTTGGAGGGGGCCAGAAGGGAAGAGACCCAGTACTTC	CASSLEGARREETQYF
TRBD1	TRBV4-1	TRBJ2-3	once	TGCGCCAGCAGCCAAGATGGGGCAGGGGGTGAAGATACGCAGTATTTT	CASSQDGAGGEDTQYF
TRBD2	TRBV5-5	TRBJ2-1	NA	TGTGCCAGCAGCTTGGAGGCCAGCGGGGGGTACAATGAGCAGTTCTTC	CASSLEASGGYNEQFF
TRBD2	TRBV9	TRBJ2-2	NA	TGTGCCAGCAGCGTATCTGCAGGGAGGGCCACCGGGGAGCTGTTTTTT	CASSVSAGRATGELFF
NA	TRBV24-1	TRBJ2-2	NA	TGTGCCACCAGTGACAAGAACACCGGGGAGCTGTTTTTT	CATSDKNTGELFF
NA	TRBV18	TRBJ1-1	NA	TGTGCCAGCTCCTCGGGAGGATCCCCTGCTTTCTTT	CASSSGGSPAFF
TRBD1	TRBV7-2	TRBJ1-1	NA	TGTGCCAGCAGCTTGCAGGGGGCGAACACTGAAGCTTTCTTT	CASSLQGANTEAFF
TRBD1	TRBV28	TRBJ1-2	few	TGTGCCAGCAGTCCGGGACAGAAATTTACTTCCAACTATGGCTACACCTTC	CASSPGQKFTSNYGYTF
TRBD1	TRBV7-8	TRBJ1-1	NA	TGTGCCAGCAGCGTGACAGGGGGGAACACTGAAGCTTTCTTT	CASSVTGGNTEAFF
NA	TRBV1	TRBJ2-7	NA	TGCACCAACCGCCCCACTTGGCGGATCTACGAGCAGTACTTC	CTNRPTWRIYEQYF
TRBD2	TRBV7-6	TRBJ2-1	NA	TGTGCCAGCAGCTTAGCCCTCCGTAATAGCGGGGGGACATACAATGAGCAGTTCTTC	CASSLALRNSGGTYNEQFF
NA	TRBV30	TRBJ1-2	NA	TGTGCCTGGAGCACAGTGAGCTATGGCTACACCTTC	CAWSTVSYGYTF
TRBD2	TRBV6-2/TRBV6-3	TRBJ2-5	NA	TGTGCCAGCAGTTACGGGACTAGCGGCGTGGAGACCCAGTACTTC	CASSYGTSGVETQYF
NA	TRBV4-3	TRBJ1-6	once	TGCGCCAGCAACACCTACGGGACACCGAATTCACCCCTCCACTTT	CASNTYGTPNSPLHF
NA	TRBV14	TRBJ1-2	few	TGTGCCAGCAGCCGCCGGGGTGTCGGGCGCGCTAACTATGGCTACACCTTC	CASSRRGVGRANYGYTF
TRBD2	TRBV5-4	TRBJ2-4	NA	TGTGCCAGCAGCCCGGCGGGGGGCAGTCCTTCTTTAGCCAAAAACATTCAGTACTTC	CASSPAGGSPSLAKNIQYF
NA	TRBV30	TRBJ2-7	NA	TGTGCTTATGAAGGCGGGGCCTCTTACGAGCAGTACTTC	CAYEGGASYEQYF
TRBD1	TRBV15	TRBJ1-4	NA	TGTGCCACCAGCCACAGGGGAAGGAGTGAAAAACTGTTTTTT	CATSHRGRSEKLFF
TRBD1	TRBV4-1	TRBJ2-2	once	TGCGCCAGCAGCCAAGATCGAACTTTGGGACAGGGAAGGGAGCTGTTTTTT	CASSQDRTLGQGRELFF
TRBD1	TRBV25-1	TRBJ1-1	once	TGTGCCAGCAGTGAGATACCTCAGGGGGCGGAAGCTTTCTTT	CASSEIPQGAEAFF
TRBD1	TRBV27	TRBJ1-2	NA	TGTGCCAGCAGTTTGGGACAGACCTATGGCTACACCTTC	CASSLGQTYGYTF
NA	TRBV3-1/TRBV3-2	TRBJ1-3	NA	TGTGCCAGCAGCCACTTAACAGGGAGCTCTGGAAACACCATATATTTT	CASSHLTGSSGNTIYF
TRBD1	TRBV27	TRBJ2-5	NA	TGTGCCAGCAGTTCCCAAGACAGGGGGCTCTGGGAGACCCAGTACTTC	CASSSQDRGLWETQYF
TRBD2	TRBV7-8	TRBJ2-5	NA	TGTGCCAGCAGCTTACAGGTAGCGGGGGTTCAAGAGACCCAGTACTTC	CASSLQVAGVQETQYF
NA	TRBV9	TRBJ1-1	NA	TGTGCCAGCAGCCCAGGACAAGGGACTGAAGCTTTCTTT	CASSPGQGTEAFF
TRBD2	TRBV19	TRBJ2-3	NA	TGTGCCAGTAGCCTAGCGGGGGATACGCAGTATTTT	CASSLAGDTQYF
TRBD1	TRBV10-3	TRBJ1-1	NA	TGTGCCATCAGCGTACAGGGGGCGGATGAAGCTTTCTTT	CAISVQGADEAFF
TRBD1	TRBV10-3	TRBJ1-1	NA	TGTGCCATAACAGGGGGCGCGAACACTGAAGCTTTCTTT	CAITGGANTEAFF